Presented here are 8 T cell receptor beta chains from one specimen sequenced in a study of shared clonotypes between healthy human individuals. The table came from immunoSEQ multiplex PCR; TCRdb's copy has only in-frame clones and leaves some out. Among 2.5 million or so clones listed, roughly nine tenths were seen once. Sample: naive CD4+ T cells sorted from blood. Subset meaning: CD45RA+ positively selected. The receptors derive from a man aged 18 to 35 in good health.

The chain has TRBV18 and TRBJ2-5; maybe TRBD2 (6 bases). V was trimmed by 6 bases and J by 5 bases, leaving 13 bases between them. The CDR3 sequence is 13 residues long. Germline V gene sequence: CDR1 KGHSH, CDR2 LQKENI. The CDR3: CASSRRREETQYF. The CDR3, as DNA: TGTGCCAGCTCCCGAAGGAGGGAGGAGACCCAGTACTTC.

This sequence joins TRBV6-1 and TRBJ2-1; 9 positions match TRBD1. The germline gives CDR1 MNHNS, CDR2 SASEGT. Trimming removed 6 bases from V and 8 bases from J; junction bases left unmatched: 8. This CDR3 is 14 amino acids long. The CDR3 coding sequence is TGTGCCAGCAGGTTAGGGACAGGGAACCATGAGCAGTTCTTC. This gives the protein CASRLGTGNHEQFF.

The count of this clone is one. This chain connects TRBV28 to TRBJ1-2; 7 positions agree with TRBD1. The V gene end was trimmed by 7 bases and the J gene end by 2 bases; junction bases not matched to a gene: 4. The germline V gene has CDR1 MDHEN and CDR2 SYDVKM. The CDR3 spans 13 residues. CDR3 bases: TGTGCCAGCATGCGGGACAGAAACTATGGCTACACCTTC. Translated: CASMRDRNYGYTF.

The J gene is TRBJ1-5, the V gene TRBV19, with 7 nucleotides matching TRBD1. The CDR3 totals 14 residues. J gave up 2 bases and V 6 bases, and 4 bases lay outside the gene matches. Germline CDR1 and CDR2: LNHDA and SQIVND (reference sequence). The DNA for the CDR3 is TGTGCCAGTAGGGACAGGCGGGGCAATCAGCCCCAGCATTTT. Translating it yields CASRDRRGNQPQHF.

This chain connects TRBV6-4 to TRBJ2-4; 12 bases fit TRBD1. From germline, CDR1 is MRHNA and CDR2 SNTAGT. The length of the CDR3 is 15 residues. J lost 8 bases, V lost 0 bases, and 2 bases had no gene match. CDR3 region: CASSDSGQGAHIQYF. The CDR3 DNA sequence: TGTGCCAGCAGTGACTCGGGACAGGGGGCTCACATTCAGTACTTC.

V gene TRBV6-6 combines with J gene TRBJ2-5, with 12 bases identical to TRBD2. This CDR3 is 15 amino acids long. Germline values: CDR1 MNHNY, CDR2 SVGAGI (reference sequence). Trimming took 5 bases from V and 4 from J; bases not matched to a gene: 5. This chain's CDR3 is CASSQGLAGTETQYF. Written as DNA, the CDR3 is TGTGCCAGCAGTCAGGGACTAGCGGGCACAGAGACCCAGTACTTC.

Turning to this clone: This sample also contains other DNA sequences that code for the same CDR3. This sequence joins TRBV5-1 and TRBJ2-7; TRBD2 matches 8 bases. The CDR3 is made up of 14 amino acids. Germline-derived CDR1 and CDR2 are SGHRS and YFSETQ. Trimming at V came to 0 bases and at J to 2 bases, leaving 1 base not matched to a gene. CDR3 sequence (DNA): TGCGCCAGCAGCTTGGCCGGGGGGGCCTACGAGCAGTACTTC. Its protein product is CASSLAGGAYEQYF.

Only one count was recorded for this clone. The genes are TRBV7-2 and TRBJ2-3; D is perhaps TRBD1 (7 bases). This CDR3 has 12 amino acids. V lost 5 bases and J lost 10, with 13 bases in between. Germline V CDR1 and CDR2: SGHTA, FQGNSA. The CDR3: CASSHQGGAQYF. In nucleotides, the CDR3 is TGTGCCAGCAGCCACCAGGGGGGAGCGCAGTATTTT.